The next 17 T cell receptor beta chains were all read from a single sample in a study of blood T cell repertoires in COVID-19 (dated by TCRdb to 2018 to 2020). Library method: the immunoSEQ multiplex PCR assay. TCRdb retrieved this table from immuneACCESS and kept in-frame rearrangements only. Not all clones are present; in checked studies, unresolved V genes account for under half, and no reason is known for the remainder. The sample data list 200,000 to 250,000 clones, and 65% to 90% of these were observed just once. The ten most abundant clones make up around 4% of the sample. Sequenced material: PBMCs or T cells enriched from blood (not recorded which). All receptors derive from a woman aged 40 to 50 with acute COVID-19.

The chain employs TRBV11-2 and TRBJ2-7; 9 bases match TRBD2. This CDR3 has 17 amino acids. J lost 2 bases, V lost 3 bases, and 11 bases had no gene match. CDR1 is SGHAT and CDR2 is FQNNGV in the germline V gene. CDR3 loop: CASSLEAGGVDAYEQYF. The CDR3 region has the DNA TGTGCCAGCAGCTTGGAAGCGGGAGGTGTGGATGCCTACGAGCAGTACTTC.

The rearrangement joins TRBV30 to TRBJ2-5; 8 bases agree with TRBD2. V lost 3 bases to trimming and J lost 5 bases; unmatched junction nucleotides: 11. Germline CDR1 GTSNPN, CDR2 SVGIG (reference sequence). This CDR3 is built from 15 residues. The CDR3 protein is CAWRVSGTPGETQYF. The CDR3 coding sequence is TGTGCCTGGAGAGTTAGCGGGACGCCGGGGGAGACCCAGTACTTC.

J is TRBJ1-6 and V is TRBV6-2 or TRBV6-3; 8 bases are a match to TRBD1. This CDR3 is 16 amino acids long. Losses at the gene ends were 6 bases for V and 9 bases for J; bases not matched to a gene: 13. Germline V CDR1 and CDR2: MNHEY, SVGEGT. CDR3 DNA sequence: TGTGCCAGCAGCCCTACATCACCAGGGGGCAGTTCACCCCTCCACTTT. Translating it yields CASSPTSPGGSSPLHF.

The J gene is TRBJ2-5, the V gene TRBV28; TRBD2 aligns across 7 bases. The V and J ends lost 6 bases and 1 base, in that order; junction bases with no gene match: 8. Germline V gene data show CDR1 as MDHEN and CDR2 as SYDVKM. This CDR3 contains 15 residues. In DNA, the CDR3 is TGTGCCAGCAGGGGGGGGGAGGCCCTCCAAGAGACCCAGTACTTC. This codes for CASRGGEALQETQYF. Filled out from reference TRBV28 and TRBJ2-5, the complete variable domain reads DVKVTQSSRYLVKRTGEKVFLECVQDMDHENMFWYRQDPGLGLRLIYFSYDVKMKEKGDIPEGYSVSREKKERFSLILESASTNQTSMYLCASRGGEALQETQYFGPGTRLLVL.

CDR3 in DNA: TGTGCCACCAGCAGACCGCCCCGAGGCACCGGGGAGCTGTTTTTT. This gives the protein CATSRPPRGTGELFF. The V gene is TRBV15, the J gene TRBJ2-2, with D unclear. V was trimmed by 2 bases and J by 4 bases, leaving 11 bases between them. The germline gives CDR1 LNHNV, CDR2 YYDKDF (reference sequence). This CDR3 is 15 amino acids long. Full variable domain (rest looked up from reference TRBV15 and TRBJ2-2): DAMVIQNPRYQVTQFGKPVTLSCSQTLNHNVMYWYQQKSSQAPKLLFHYYDKDFNNEADTPDNFQSRRPNTSFCFLDIRSPGLGDTAMYLCATSRPPRGTGELFFGEGSRLTVL.

The V gene is TRBV27, the J gene TRBJ2-3, with unresolved D. Germline V gene data show CDR1 as MNHEY and CDR2 as SMNVEV (reference sequence). Between the trimmed V and J ends, which lost 3 bases and 2 bases, there was a span of 9 bases. The CDR3 contains 14 residues. The CDR3 sequence: CASSFSGNTDTQYF. The CDR3 DNA sequence: TGTGCCAGCAGTTTTTCGGGTAACACAGATACGCAGTATTTT.

The rearrangement joins TRBV24-1 to TRBJ1-5; D uncertain. This CDR3 comprises 12 residues. Germline V gives CDR1 KGHDR, CDR2 SFDVKD. V dropped 4 bases and J dropped 4 bases, with 4 bases sitting between them. CDR3 in DNA: TGTGCCACCAGTGACCTTAATCAGCCCCAGCATTTT. It translates to CATSDLNQPQHF.

V gene TRBV7-2 combines with J gene TRBJ2-5, with D perhaps TRBD1 (5 bases). V lost 1 base and J 4 bases, leaving 13 bases between the germline ends. Germline V gives CDR1 SGHTA, CDR2 FQGNSA. This CDR3 comprises 15 residues. The CDR3, as DNA: TGTGCCAGCAGCTTAGTGGCGGACAAATTAGAGACCCAGTACTTC. Its protein product is CASSLVADKLETQYF.

V is TRBV7-2 and J is TRBJ2-3, with D uncertain. Germline V gives CDR1 SGHTA, CDR2 FQGNSA. Trimming removed 5 bases at V and 0 bases at J, with 15 bases between. CDR3 length equals 16 residues. This CDR3 is CASSQRGTSSTDTQYF. CDR3 in DNA: TGTGCCAGCAGCCAAAGAGGCACCTCAAGCACAGATACGCAGTATTTT.

The chain recombines TRBV24-1 with TRBJ1-2; possibly TRBD1 for D (5 bases). The CDR3 is 14 residues long. The germline CDR1 and CDR2 sequences are KGHDR and SFDVKD. Deletions cut 4 bases from V and 6 bases from J, with 14 bases between. The CDR3 spells CATSDSPGNDGYTF. The DNA for the CDR3 is TGTGCCACCAGTGACTCCCCAGGGAACGATGGCTACACCTTC.

The CDR3 loop is CATSSHTGPNTEAFF. The CDR3 bases are TGTGCCACCAGCAGCCACACAGGACCCAACACTGAAGCTTTCTTT. This rearrangement joins TRBV15 to TRBJ1-1; tentatively, D is TRBD1 (5 bases). This CDR3 contains 15 residues. V gave up 3 bases and J gave up 2 bases, with 13 bases separating them. Germline V gives CDR1 LNHNV, CDR2 YYDKDF (reference sequence).

The J gene is TRBJ1-5, the V gene TRBV6-5, with D maybe TRBD1 (6 bases). CDR1 MNHEY and CDR2 SVGAGI come from the germline V gene. The CDR3 loop spans 13 amino acids. Trimming shortened V by 5 bases and J by 3 bases, and 8 bases separated the two germline ends. The CDR3 sequence: CASSQGYNQPQHF. DNA of the CDR3: TGTGCCAGCAGTCAGGGGTACAATCAGCCCCAGCATTTT.

This rearrangement joins TRBV5-1 to TRBJ2-1, with TRBD2 matching over 11 bases. This CDR3 spans 16 amino acids. J was trimmed by 8 bases and V by 0 bases; bases with no gene match: 7. Germline assignment: CDR1 SGHRS and CDR2 YFSETQ. The DNA for the CDR3 is TGCGCCAGCAGCTTGGACCTAGCGGGAGGCGCCGATGAGCAGTTCTTC. Residues: CASSLDLAGGADEQFF.

The V call is TRBV7-9, the J call TRBJ2-1, with 8 bases that match TRBD2. V lost 8 bases and J lost 6; bases outside the gene matches: 6. Germline CDR1 and CDR2: SEHNR and FQNEAQ (reference sequence). The CDR3 extends over 13 amino acids. The CDR3 loop is CASLRGTSNEQFF. The CDR3 region has the DNA TGTGCCAGCCTGCGAGGGACTAGCAATGAGCAGTTCTTC.

The chain uses TRBV18 and TRBJ1-2; D is ambiguous. CDR1 is KGHSH, CDR2 LQKENI, per germline. The ends were cut back, 6 bases at V and 0 bases at J, with 14 bases in the middle. The CDR3 has 15 amino acids. The CDR3, as DNA: TGTGCCAGCTCCCAGGCAGCCTCCCCTAACTATGGCTACACCTTC. It codes for CASSQAASPNYGYTF.

The CDR3 protein is CASSLMGGARYNEQFF. CDR3 DNA sequence: TGTGCCAGCAGCCTCATGGGGGGTGCCCGTTACAATGAGCAGTTCTTC. The chain links TRBV14 to TRBJ2-1, with D possibly being TRBD2 (6 bases). Germline assignment: CDR1 SGHDN and CDR2 FVKESK. Trimming stripped 4 bases from V and 4 bases from J, with 17 bases between. The CDR3 consists of 16 residues.

This clone came up once. The chain has TRBV7-2 and TRBJ1-4, with D tentatively TRBD1 (6 bases). The V end lost 1 base, the J end lost 1 base, and 7 bases lay between the germline ends. The CDR3 runs to 15 residues. Germline V gives CDR1 SGHTA, CDR2 FQGNSA. The DNA for the CDR3 is TGTGCCAGCAGCTTAGTCAGGGGAACTAATGAAAAACTGTTTTTT. It translates to CASSLVRGTNEKLFF.